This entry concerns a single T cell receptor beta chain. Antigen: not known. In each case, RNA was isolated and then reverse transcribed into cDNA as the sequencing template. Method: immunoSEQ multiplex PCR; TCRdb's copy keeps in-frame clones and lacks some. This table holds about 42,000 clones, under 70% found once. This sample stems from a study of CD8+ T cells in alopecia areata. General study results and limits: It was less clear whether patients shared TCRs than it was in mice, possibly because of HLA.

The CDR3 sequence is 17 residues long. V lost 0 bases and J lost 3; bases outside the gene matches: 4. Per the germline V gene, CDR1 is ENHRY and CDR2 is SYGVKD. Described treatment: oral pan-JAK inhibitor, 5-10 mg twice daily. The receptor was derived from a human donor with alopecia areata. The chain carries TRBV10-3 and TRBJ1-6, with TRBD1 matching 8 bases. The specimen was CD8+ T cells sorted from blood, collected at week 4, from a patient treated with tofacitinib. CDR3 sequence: CAISESAGGDYNSPLHF. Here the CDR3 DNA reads TGTGCCATCAGTGAGTCGGCAGGGGGCGACTATAATTCACCCCTCCACTTT.